This TCR beta chain was retrieved from a study of shared T cell receptors in the human thymus (dated by TCRdb to about 2021). As for the study more broadly: The study examined how self-reactive, shared T-cell receptor alpha chains are generated in the human thymus.

On this clone itself: Its cognate antigen has yet to be identified. Base qualities are missing; no much larger clone stands one base away.

The CDR1 and CDR2 encoded by the germline V gene are SNHLY and FYNNEI. Germline trimming amounts to 6 bases on V and 5 bases on J, with 11 as the count of junction bases outside the gene matches. Including the terminal cysteine and phenylalanine, the CDR3 comprises 17 residues. The CDR3 DNA has 51 bases and is translated from base 1. The library relied on the immunoSEQ multiplex PCR assay. TCRdb mirrors the immuneACCESS table, restricted to in-frame sequences. Some clones are absent from its copies; in checked studies, under half trace to an unresolved V gene, and the reason for the others is unknown. A total of 600,000 or so clones appear in this sample, 80% to 90% of them only once. The ten largest make up more than 0.009% of the sample. Separately, the same data were catalogued under a study of human thymus T cells. From the second report: The donors were immunologically healthy infants in Finland who had open corrective cardiac surgery for congenital heart defects. The thymus tissue came from surgical resects taken out during corrective cardiac surgery. Usage of V and J gene segments appeared to be biased in both the thymic and the peripheral blood repertoires. Highly overlapping thymic TCR repertoires among unrelated individuals were reported in the related research. TCR alpha and beta repertoires from roughly 8 infant thymus samples and a few related peripheral blood samples were characterized in the study. The cohort included six male and two female infants, with donor ages spanning 7 to 244 days. Thymocytes were mechanically released from the tissue and were stored as pellets of roughly 10-34 million cells at -70 degrees C. A QIAsymphony instrument was used to extract genomic DNA from the frozen cell pellets. The immunoSEQ multiplex PCR assay was used to amplify the TCRB and TCRAD loci from a standardized quantity of quality-controlled genomic DNA. Amplicons spanned the V(D)J region at a length sufficient to cover the CDR3 and identify V and J genes. Amplicon sequencing was performed on an Illumina platform through the commercial immunoSEQ service. Primer bias and sequencing errors were corrected as previously described, and TCRAD and TCRB definitions were based on the IMGT database. immunoSEQ Analyzer 3.0 and VDJTools were used for repertoire analysis, which covered basic statistics, V/J segment usage, diversity estimates, rarefaction and pairwise overlap. Diversity was estimated using the Chao1, ChaoE, Efron-Thisted, Shannon and inverse Simpson indices, and was also estimated on datasets down-sampled to the size of the smallest sample. Repertoire overlap was determined by strict matching of CDR3 nucleotide sequence, V gene and J gene, and Jaccard-based multidimensional scaling clustering was applied. On average, thymus samples gave around 880,000 unique TCRB clonotypes, whereas blood samples gave roughly 86,000.

This TCR came from a boy under two years old with a congenital heart defect. Donor details come from another sample of the same person, matched by shared clones. The V and J segments used are TRBV2 and TRBJ2-5, and TRBD2 aligns with 14 junction nucleotides. The material sequenced was thymocytes. The DNA is TGTGCCAGCAGACCCGGGACTAGCGGGGGAGAGGAGGAGACCCAGTACTTC. It encodes CASRPGTSGGEEETQYF. The variable domain in full, with residues beyond the CDR3 obtained from the reference TRBV2 and TRBJ2-5 genes, is EPEVTQTPSHQVTQMGQEVILRCVPISNHLYFYWYRQILGQKVEFLVSFYNNEISEKSEIFDDQFSVERPDGSNFTLKIRSTKLEDSAMYFCASRPGTSGGEEETQYFGPGTRLLVL.